This T cell receptor (beta chain) is drawn from a study of cytomegalovirus exposure and HLA in healthy donors. General study results and limits: A later analysis revealed that TCR association rates differed between HLA loci, peaking at DRB1 and bottoming out at HLA-C.

To note about this clone: Its antigen is currently unknown.

The V end lost 3 bases, the J end lost 2 bases, and 8 bases lay between the germline ends. The CDR3 sequence is 15 residues long. Per germline, CDR1 KGHSH and CDR2 LQKENI. Vbeta (60) and Jbeta (13) primers were used in the PCR. The assay was immunoSEQ multiplex PCR, and TCRdb's table has in-frame clones only and misses some. The sample carries 40,000 to 45,000 clones, roughly 90% recorded once. This chain links TRBV18 with TRBJ2-6; D gene uncertain. The sample consisted of PBMCs. The sequence was obtained from a woman in her forties in good health and CMV-seropositive. CDR3 sequence reads: CASSPSEAGANVLTF. DNA of the CDR3: TGTGCCAGCTCACCGAGCGAAGCTGGGGCCAACGTCCTGACTTTC.